Below, one T cell receptor (beta chain) is given with its context. Its specificity is not known. TRB amplification used approximately 270 ng of peripheral blood genomic DNA. The CDR3 has 15 residues. The V gene's germline CDR1 is MNHEY and CDR2 SVGAGI. TRB was amplified by touch-down multiplex PCR, primer pools A and B combined. TCRdb reprocessed the multiplex PCR reads and keeps a single row for each CDR3 protein, giving no DNA. Listed are about 15,000 distinct CDR3 sequences; 3% to 4.5% falls within the top ten. This entry comes from a study of T cell clusters in autoimmune cytopenias. General observations from the study: TRB repertoire shifts in secondary cytopenia and chronic lymphocytic leukemia mostly reflected lymphoma, not autoimmunity.

Separately, the same data were catalogued under a study of T cell repertoires in aging, cancer and after chemotherapy. From that second work: Healthy donors lost TCR diversity with age mainly through richness, cancer patients through richness and evenness.

Specimen: peripheral blood. This sequence originates from a human donor in good health. This chain links TRBV6-5 with TRBJ2-2; without DNA, the TCRdb call of TRBD1 cannot be checked. CDR3 in amino acids: CASSYSRGNLGELFF.